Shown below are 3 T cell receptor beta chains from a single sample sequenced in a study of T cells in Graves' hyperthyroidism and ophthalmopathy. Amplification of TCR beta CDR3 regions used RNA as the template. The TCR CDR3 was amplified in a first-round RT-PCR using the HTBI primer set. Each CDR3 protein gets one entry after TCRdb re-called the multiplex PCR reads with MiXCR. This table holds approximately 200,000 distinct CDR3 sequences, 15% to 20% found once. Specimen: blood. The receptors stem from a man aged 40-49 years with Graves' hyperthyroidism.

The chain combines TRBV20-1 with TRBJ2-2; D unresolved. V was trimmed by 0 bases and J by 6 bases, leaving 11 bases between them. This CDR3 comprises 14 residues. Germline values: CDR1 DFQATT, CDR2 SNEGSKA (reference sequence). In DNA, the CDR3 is TGCAGTGCTAGAGATCAGAGGTCGGCCGGGGAGCTGTTTTTT. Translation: CSARDQRSAGELFF.

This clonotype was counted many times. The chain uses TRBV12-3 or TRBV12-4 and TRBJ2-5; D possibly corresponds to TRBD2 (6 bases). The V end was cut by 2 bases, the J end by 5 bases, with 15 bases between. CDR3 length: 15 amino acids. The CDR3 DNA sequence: TGTGCCAGCAGTTTATGGGCGGGGCGAGAGGAGACCCAGTACTTC. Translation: CASSLWAGREETQYF.

The CDR3 spells CASSYLFRISGANVLTF. CDR3 nucleotides: TGTGCCAGCAGTTACTTGTTCAGGATTTCTGGGGCCAACGTCCTGACTTTC. The rearrangement uses TRBV6-5 and TRBJ2-6; D remains ambiguous. This CDR3 has 17 amino acids. Germline lookup yields CDR1 MNHEY and CDR2 SVGAGI. The V end was cut by 1 base, the J end by 1 base, with 11 bases between.